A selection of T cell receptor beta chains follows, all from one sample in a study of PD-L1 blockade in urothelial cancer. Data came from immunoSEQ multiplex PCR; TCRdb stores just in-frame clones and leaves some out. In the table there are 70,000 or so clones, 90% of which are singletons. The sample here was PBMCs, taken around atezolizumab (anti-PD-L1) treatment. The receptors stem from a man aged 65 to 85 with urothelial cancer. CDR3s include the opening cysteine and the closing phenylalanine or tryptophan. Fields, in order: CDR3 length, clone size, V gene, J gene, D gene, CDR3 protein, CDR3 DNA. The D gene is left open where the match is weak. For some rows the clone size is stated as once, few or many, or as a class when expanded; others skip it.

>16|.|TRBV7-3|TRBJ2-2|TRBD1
CASSVTGGVGTGELFF
TGTGCCAGCAGCGTAACAGGGGGCGTGGGGACCGGGGAGCTGTTTTTT
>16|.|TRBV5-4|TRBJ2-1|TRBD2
CASSLPLAGGRNEQFF
TGTGCCAGCAGCCTCCCTCTAGCGGGAGGGCGAAATGAGCAGTTCTTC
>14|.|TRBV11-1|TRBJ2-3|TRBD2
CASSPGGLAGGWYF
TGTGCCAGCAGCCCCGGGGGACTAGCGGGAGGCTGGTATTTT
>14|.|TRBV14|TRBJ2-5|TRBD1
CAPNGDRGQETQYF
TGTGCCCCAAATGGGGACAGGGGCCAAGAGACCCAGTACTTC
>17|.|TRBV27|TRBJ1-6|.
CASSRGQSSSYNSPLHF
TGTGCCAGCTCCCGCGGCCAGTCGAGCTCCTATAATTCACCCCTCCACTTT
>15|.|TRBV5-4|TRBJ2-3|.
CASSLASTSTDTQYF
TGTGCCAGCAGCTTGGCGTCCACTAGCACAGATACGCAGTATTTT
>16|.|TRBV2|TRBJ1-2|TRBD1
CASRNLSWTGKDGYTF
TGTGCCAGCAGGAACCTTTCCTGGACAGGGAAGGATGGCTACACCTTC
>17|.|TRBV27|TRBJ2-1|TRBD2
CASSYARTSGSYNEQFF
TGTGCCAGCAGCTACGCTAGGACTAGCGGCTCCTACAATGAGCAGTTCTTC
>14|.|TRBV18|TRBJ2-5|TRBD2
CASSASGAKETQYF
TGTGCCAGCTCAGCTAGCGGGGCTAAAGAGACCCAGTACTTC
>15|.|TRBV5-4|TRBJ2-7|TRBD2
CASSPSGSNSYEQYF
TGTGCCAGCAGCCCTAGCGGGAGTAACTCCTACGAGCAGTACTTC
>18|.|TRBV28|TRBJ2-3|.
CASSLLSRGIGGTDTQYF
TGTGCCAGCAGTTTATTATCGCGGGGCATCGGGGGCACAGATACGCAGTATTTT
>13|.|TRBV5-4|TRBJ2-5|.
CASSLKGEETQYF
TGTGCCAGCAGCTTGAAGGGGGAGGAGACCCAGTACTTC
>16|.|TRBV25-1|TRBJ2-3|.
CASSPLFPGSTDTQYF
TGTGCCAGCTCTCCCCTATTTCCCGGTAGCACAGATACGCAGTATTTT
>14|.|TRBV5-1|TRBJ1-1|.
CASQGTRSNTEAFF
TGCGCCAGCCAGGGAACCCGCTCAAACACTGAAGCTTTCTTT
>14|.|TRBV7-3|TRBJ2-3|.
CASSLRGGADTQYF
TGTGCCAGCAGCTTACGAGGAGGGGCTGATACGCAGTATTTT
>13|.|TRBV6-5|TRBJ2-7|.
CASSNRATYEQYF
TGTGCCAGCAGTAACAGGGCAACCTACGAGCAGTACTTC
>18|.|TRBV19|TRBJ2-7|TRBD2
CASSTWIAGGPSSYEQYF
TGTGCCAGTAGTACCTGGATAGCGGGAGGGCCATCGTCCTACGAGCAGTACTTC
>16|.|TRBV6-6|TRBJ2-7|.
CASTQRAAGKAYEQYF
TGTGCCAGCACCCAGAGGGCGGCCGGGAAGGCCTACGAGCAGTACTTC
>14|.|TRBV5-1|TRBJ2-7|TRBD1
CASSSGTGSYEQYF
TGCGCCAGCAGCTCTGGGACAGGCTCCTACGAGCAGTACTTC
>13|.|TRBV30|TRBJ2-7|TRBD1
CACTDRGAYEQYF
TGTGCCTGTACGGACAGGGGGGCCTACGAGCAGTACTTC
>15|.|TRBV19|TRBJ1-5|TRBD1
CASSITTGGTQPQHF
TGTGCCAGTAGTATTACGACAGGGGGCACTCAGCCCCAGCATTTT
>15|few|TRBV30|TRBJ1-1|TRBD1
CAWRGRTGMSTEAFF
TGTGCCTGGAGGGGGAGGACAGGGATGAGCACTGAAGCTTTCTTT
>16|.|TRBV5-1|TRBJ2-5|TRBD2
CASSEMGTSGGETQYF
TGCGCCAGCAGCGAAATGGGGACTAGCGGGGGGGAGACCCAGTACTTC
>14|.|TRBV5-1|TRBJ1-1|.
CASTRDTINTEAFF
TGCGCCAGCACCCGAGACACGATTAACACTGAAGCTTTCTTT
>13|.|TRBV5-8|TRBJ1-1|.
CASSFRGRGEAFF
TGTGCCAGCAGCTTCAGGGGACGGGGTGAAGCTTTCTTT
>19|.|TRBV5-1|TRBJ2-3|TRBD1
CASSLEWTGTKASTDTQYF
TGCGCCAGCAGCTTAGAATGGACAGGGACCAAGGCTAGCACAGATACGCAGTATTTT
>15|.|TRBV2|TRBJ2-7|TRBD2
CASSRLLAGGNEQYF
TGTGCCAGCAGCCGACTACTAGCGGGAGGTAACGAGCAGTACTTC
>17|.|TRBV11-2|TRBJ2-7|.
CASSLEVSRRGYYEQYF
TGTGCCAGCAGCTTAGAGGTTTCGCGAAGAGGGTACTACGAGCAGTACTTC
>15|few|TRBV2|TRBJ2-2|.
CASSEWQPNTGELFF
TGTGCCAGCAGTGAGTGGCAACCAAACACCGGGGAGCTGTTTTTT
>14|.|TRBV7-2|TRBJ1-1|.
CASSLGLMSTEAFF
TGTGCCAGCAGCTTAGGGTTAATGAGCACTGAAGCTTTCTTT
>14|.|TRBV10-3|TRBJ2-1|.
CATLRSGAYNEQFF
TGTGCCACCCTTAGGAGCGGAGCCTACAATGAGCAGTTCTTC
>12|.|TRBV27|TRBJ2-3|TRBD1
CASSSPGQGEYF
TGTGCCAGCAGTTCTCCGGGACAGGGAGAGTATTTT
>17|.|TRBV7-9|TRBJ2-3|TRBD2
CASSIPGLSGGTDTQYF
TGTGCCAGCAGCATACCCGGCCTCAGCGGGGGGACAGATACGCAGTATTTT
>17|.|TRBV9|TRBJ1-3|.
CASSVGSGVFSGNTIYF
TGTGCCAGCAGCGTAGGTTCGGGGGTCTTCTCTGGAAACACCATATATTTT
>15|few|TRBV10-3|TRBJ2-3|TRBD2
CAITPTSGRWDTQYF
TGTGCCATAACACCGACTAGCGGGAGGTGGGATACGCAGTATTTT
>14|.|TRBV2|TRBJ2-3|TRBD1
CASSRRGQADTQYF
TGTGCCAGCTCGAGAAGGGGGCAAGCAGATACGCAGTATTTT
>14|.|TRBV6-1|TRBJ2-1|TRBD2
CASSGLAGGSEQFF
TGTGCCAGCAGTGGACTAGCGGGAGGTTCTGAGCAGTTCTTC
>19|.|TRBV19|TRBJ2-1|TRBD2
CASSIDRSMAVGGVEEQFF
TGTGCCAGTAGTATAGATCGAAGTATGGCCGTTGGGGGGGTGGAAGAGCAGTTCTTC
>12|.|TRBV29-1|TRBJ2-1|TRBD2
CSASLAGGEQFF
TGCAGCGCTTCACTAGCGGGAGGGGAGCAGTTCTTC
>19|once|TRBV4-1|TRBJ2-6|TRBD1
CASSQARDRGTTGANVLTF
TGCGCCAGCAGCCAAGCCCGGGACAGGGGGACAACTGGGGCCAACGTCCTGACTTTC
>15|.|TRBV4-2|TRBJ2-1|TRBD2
CASSQDREGVNEQFF
TGTGCCAGCAGCCAAGATCGGGAGGGTGTTAATGAGCAGTTCTTC
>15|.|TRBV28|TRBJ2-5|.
CASASMGRGGETQYF
TGTGCCAGCGCCTCCATGGGGAGGGGGGGAGAGACCCAGTACTTC
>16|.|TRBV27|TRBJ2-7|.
CASSPYRVPRDYEQYF
TGTGCCAGCAGTCCTTACAGGGTCCCTAGGGATTACGAGCAGTACTTC